This TCR beta chain was sequenced during a study of cytomegalovirus exposure and HLA in healthy donors. The wider study: The study placed around 80% of its roughly 430 genotyped donors in the Caucasian-associated ancestry cluster. Overall study results and limits: Roughly uniform depth of sequencing across donors was assumed in presence/absence analyses. Reported results showed that the classifier diagnosed cytomegalovirus status with high specificity and sensitivity.

60 Vbeta and 13 Jbeta primers were used in PCR. Assay used: immunoSEQ multiplex PCR; TCRdb lists only in-frame clones, some missing. The table has about 140,000 clones, 80% seen once. Comments on this clone: Its antigen remains unknown.

This CDR3 has 13 amino acids. CDR1 is LGHNA and CDR2 is YNFKEQ in the germline V gene. V was pared by 0 bases and J by 1 base, with 3 bases between. The chain links TRBV4-2 to TRBJ1-1; D is undetermined. This receptor was identified in a man over 45 in good health and CMV-seronegative. The sequenced sample consisted of PBMCs. CDR3 bases: TGTGCCAGCAGCCAAGACAGGAACACTGAAGCTTTCTTT. It encodes CASSQDRNTEAFF.